The 7 T cell receptor beta chains in this list originate from one sample, sequenced in a study of T cells in Graves' hyperthyroidism and ophthalmopathy. TCR beta CDR3 region amplification was performed from RNA transcripts. An initial round of RT-PCR targeting the TCR CDR3 relied on the HTBI primer set. TCRdb recomputed calls from the multiplex PCR reads with MiXCR, one row per CDR3 protein. The profile shows some 380,000 distinct CDR3 sequences, 13% of them singletons. Sequences were obtained from blood. These receptors were taken from a young man with Graves' hyperthyroidism that later progressed to Graves' ophthalmopathy.

A word on this clonotype: Possible read error: a much larger clone is one base away. The chain employs TRBV10-3 and TRBJ1-5; TRBD1 might be the D (6 bases). The CDR3 length is 13 residues. The germline V gene encodes CDR1 ENHRY and CDR2 SYGVKD. V lost 4 bases and J 6 bases, leaving 10 bases between the germline ends. The CDR3 DNA is TGTGCCATCAGTGCGGGGGGCGGTCAGCCCCAGCATTTT. Translating gives CAISAGGGQPQHF.

In this sample, this clonotype turned up once. This may stem from a read error, because a much larger clone lies one nucleotide away. The chain joins TRBV20-1 to TRBJ1-5, with 9 bases aligning to TRBD1. The CDR3 has 15 residues. The V gene's germline CDR1 is DFQATT and CDR2 SNEGSKA (reference sequence). DNA of the CDR3: TGCAGTGCTCCTACACAGGGGGCGGGTGGACAGCCCCATCATTTT. This sequence encodes CSAPTQGAGGQPHHF.

The sample holds many counts of this clonotype. The CDR3 loop reads CASSVGGGRLYNEQFF. The CDR3, as DNA: TGTGCCAGCAGCGTCGGCGGGGGCCGGCTCTACAATGAGCAGTTCTTC. The gene calls are TRBV11-2 and TRBJ2-1; tentative D call: TRBD2 (7 bases). CDR1 and CDR2 (germline): SGHAT, FQNNGV. V lost 5 bases and J lost 3, with 17 bases in between. The CDR3 has 16 amino acids.

This clonotype was picked up a small number of times. The chain joins TRBV9 to TRBJ1-3; D gene ambiguous. The germline CDR1 and CDR2 sequences are SGDLS and YYNGEE. V lost 0 bases and J lost 1, with 8 bases in between. The CDR3 runs to 15 residues. The CDR3 reads CASSVAGESGNTIYF. The CDR3 bases are TGTGCCAGCAGCGTAGCTGGGGAATCTGGAAACACCATATATTTT.

This clonotype was counted between two and nine times. The chain has TRBV10-2 and TRBJ2-3, with TRBD2 as a possible D gene (6 bases). Germline assignment: CDR1 WSHSY and CDR2 SAAADI. V was cut by 4 bases and J by 1 base, with 12 bases left in between. The CDR3 sequence is 15 residues long. In DNA, the CDR3 is TGCGCCAGCAGTGTCGGTGGAGGGGGCACAGATACGCAGTATTTT. It is translated as CASSVGGGGTDTQYF.

CDR3 in amino acids: CASSVRTQRNYGYTF. The CDR3 DNA is TGTGCCAGCAGTGTTCGGACCCAAAGGAACTATGGCTACACCTTC. The rearrangement joins TRBV6-1 to TRBJ1-2; D is unresolved. Germline lookup yields CDR1 MNHNS and CDR2 SASEGT. The CDR3 length is 15 residues. Trimming removed 4 bases from V and 2 bases from J, with 14 bases in between.

This clonotype was recorded many times. The chain couples TRBV6-2 or TRBV6-3 to TRBJ2-1, with TRBD2 matching over 12 bases. CDR1 and CDR2 (germline): MNHEY, SVGEGT. CDR3 length: 14 residues. V shed 8 bases, J shed 6 bases, and the junction held 5 bases outside the gene matches. The CDR3 sequence is CASSLAGGSNEQFF. In DNA form, the CDR3 reads TGTGCCAGCTCACTAGCGGGGGGCTCCAATGAGCAGTTCTTC.